The clone carrying this TCR beta chain was picked up many times. CDR3 length: 16 amino acids. The germline CDR1 and CDR2 sequences are SGHRS and YFSETQ. The V end lost 0 bases, the J end lost 5 bases, and 17 bases lay between the germline ends. This record belongs to a study of T cells after yellow fever vaccination. MiXCR was run by TCRdb on the 5' RACE reads, yielding one entry per CDR3 protein. The data contain roughly 65,000 distinct CDR3 sequences, around 5% of them singletons. The rearrangement uses TRBV5-1 and TRBJ2-5, with a tentative D call TRBD1 (5 bases). The source material was CD4+ T cells sorted from PBMCs, sampled roughly 14 days after the first yellow fever vaccination. This receptor was identified in a man between 18 and 29 years old who received the YFV17D yellow fever vaccine. The CDR3 reads CASSLGGLRRGETQYF. In DNA form, the CDR3 reads TGCGCCAGCAGCTTGGGGGGTCTCCGAAGGGGTGAGACCCAGTACTTC.